What follows is one T cell receptor (beta chain) and its context. TCRdb redid the calling of the RT-PCR reads with MiXCR, one entry per CDR3 protein. The sample contains roughly 880,000 distinct CDR3 sequences, roughly 18% of which appear only once. The data derive from a study of patients and donors after allogeneic stem cell transplantation. Germline CDR1 ENHRY, CDR2 SYGVKD. Germline trimming cut 5 bases from V and 10 bases from J; bases unmatched to any gene: 6. The CDR3 extends over 14 amino acids. Sequenced input: blood, either unsorted or a sorted T cell fraction (not recorded which). The sequence came from a human donor who was either an allogeneic HSCT recipient or a stem cell or donor lymphocyte infusion donor (not recorded which). It is not recorded whose cells these are; they may come from a transplant donor. V gene TRBV10-3 combines with J gene TRBJ1-6; TRBD1 aligns across 9 bases. The CDR3 region is CAISSGTGSSPLHF. The CDR3 bases are TGTGCCATCAGTTCCGGGACAGGGAGCTCACCCCTCCACTTT.